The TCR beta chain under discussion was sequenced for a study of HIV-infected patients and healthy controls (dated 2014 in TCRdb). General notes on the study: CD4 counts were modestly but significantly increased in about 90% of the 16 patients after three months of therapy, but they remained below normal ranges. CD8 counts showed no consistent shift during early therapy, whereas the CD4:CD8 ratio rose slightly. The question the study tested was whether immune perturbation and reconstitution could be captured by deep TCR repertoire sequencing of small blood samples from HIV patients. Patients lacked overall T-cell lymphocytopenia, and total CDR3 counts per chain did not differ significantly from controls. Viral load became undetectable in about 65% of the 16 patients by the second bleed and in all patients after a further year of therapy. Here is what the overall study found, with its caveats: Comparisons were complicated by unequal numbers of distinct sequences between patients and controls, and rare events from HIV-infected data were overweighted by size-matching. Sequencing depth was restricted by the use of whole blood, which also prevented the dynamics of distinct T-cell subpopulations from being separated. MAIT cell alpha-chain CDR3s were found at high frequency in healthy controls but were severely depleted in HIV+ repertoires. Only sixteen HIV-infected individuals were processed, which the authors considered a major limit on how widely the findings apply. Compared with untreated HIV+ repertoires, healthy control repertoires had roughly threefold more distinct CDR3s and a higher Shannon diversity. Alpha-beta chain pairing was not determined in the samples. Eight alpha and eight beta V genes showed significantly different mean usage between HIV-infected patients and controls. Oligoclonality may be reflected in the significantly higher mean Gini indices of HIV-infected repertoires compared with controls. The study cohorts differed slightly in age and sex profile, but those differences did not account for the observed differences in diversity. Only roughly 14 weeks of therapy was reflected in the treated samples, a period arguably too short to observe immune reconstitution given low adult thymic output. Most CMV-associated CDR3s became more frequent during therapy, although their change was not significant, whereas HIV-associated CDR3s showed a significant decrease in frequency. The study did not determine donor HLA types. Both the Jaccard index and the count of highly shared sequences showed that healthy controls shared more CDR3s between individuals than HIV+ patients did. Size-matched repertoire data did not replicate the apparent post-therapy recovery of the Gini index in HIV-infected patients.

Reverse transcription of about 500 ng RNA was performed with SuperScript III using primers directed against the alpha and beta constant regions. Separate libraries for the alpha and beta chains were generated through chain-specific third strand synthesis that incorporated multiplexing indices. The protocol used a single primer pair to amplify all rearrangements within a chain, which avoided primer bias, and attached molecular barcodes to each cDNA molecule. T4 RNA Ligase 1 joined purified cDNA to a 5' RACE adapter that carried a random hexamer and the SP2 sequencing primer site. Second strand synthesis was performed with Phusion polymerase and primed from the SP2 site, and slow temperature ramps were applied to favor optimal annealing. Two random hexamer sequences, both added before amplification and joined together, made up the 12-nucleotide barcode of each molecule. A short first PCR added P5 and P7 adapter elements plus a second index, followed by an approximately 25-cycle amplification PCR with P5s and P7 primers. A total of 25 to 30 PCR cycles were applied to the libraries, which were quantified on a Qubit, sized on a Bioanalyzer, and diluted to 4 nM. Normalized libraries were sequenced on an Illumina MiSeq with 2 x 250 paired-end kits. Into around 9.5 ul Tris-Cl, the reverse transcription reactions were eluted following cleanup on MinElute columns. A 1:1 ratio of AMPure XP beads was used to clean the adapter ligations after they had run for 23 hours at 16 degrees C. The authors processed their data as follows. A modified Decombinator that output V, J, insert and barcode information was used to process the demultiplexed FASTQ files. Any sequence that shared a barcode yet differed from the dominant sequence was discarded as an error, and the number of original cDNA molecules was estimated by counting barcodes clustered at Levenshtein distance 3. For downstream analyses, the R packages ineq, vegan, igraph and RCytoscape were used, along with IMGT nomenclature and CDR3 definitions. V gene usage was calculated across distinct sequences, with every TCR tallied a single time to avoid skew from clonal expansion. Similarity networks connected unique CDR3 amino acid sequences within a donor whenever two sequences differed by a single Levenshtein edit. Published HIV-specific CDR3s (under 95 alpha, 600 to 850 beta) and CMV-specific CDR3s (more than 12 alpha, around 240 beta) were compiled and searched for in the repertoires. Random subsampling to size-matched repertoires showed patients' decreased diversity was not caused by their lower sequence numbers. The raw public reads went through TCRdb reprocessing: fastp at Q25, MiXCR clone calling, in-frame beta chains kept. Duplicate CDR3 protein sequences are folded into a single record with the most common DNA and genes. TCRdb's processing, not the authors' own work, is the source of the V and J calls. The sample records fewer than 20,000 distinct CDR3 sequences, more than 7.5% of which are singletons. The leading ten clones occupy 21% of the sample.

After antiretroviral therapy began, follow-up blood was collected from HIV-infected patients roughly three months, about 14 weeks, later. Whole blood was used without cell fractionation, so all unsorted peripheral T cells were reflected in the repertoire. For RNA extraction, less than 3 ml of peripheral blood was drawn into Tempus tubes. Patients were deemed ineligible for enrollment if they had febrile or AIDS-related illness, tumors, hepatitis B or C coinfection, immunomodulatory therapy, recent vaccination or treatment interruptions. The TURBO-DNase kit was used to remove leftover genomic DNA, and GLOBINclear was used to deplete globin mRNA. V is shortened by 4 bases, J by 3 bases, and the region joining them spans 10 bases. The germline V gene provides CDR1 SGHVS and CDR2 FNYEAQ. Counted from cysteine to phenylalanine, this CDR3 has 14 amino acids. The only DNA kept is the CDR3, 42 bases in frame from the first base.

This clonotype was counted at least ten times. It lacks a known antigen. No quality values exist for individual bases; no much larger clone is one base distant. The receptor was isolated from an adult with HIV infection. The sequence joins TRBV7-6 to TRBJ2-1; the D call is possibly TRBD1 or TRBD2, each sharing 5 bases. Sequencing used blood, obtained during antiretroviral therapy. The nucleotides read TGTGCCAGCAGCTCCCCTGGGGGCTACAATGAGCAGTTCTTC. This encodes CASSSPGGYNEQFF.